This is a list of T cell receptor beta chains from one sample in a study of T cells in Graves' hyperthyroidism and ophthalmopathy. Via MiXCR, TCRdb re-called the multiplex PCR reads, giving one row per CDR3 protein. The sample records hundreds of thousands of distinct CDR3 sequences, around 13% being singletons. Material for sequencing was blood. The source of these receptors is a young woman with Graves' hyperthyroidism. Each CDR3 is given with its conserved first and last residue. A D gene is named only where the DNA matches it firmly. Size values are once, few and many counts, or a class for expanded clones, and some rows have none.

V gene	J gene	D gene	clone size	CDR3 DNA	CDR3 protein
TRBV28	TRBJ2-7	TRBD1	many	TGTGCCAGCAGTTCCGGAGTCCTGGACAGGCATCACTACGAGCAGTACTTC	CASSSGVLDRHHYEQYF
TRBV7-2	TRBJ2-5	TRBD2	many	TGTGCCAGCAGCACTTCCGGGACTACCGAAGAGACCCAGTACTTC	CASSTSGTTEETQYF
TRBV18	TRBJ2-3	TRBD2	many	TGTGCCAGCTCATCTGGACTAGCGGGGTCGAGCACAGATACGCAGTATTTT	CASSSGLAGSSTDTQYF
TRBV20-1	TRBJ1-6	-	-	TGCAGTGCTAGTCCGGGGGGAGGTTCACCCCTCCACTTT	CSASPGGGSPLHF
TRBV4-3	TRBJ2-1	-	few	TGCGCCAGCAGCCAAGCCCCCGGAGGAGCGAACAATGAGCAGTTCTTC	CASSQAPGGANNEQFF
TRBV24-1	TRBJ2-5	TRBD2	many	TGTGCCACCAGTGATTCCGGACTAGCGGGGTTGCAAGAGACCCAGTACTTC	CATSDSGLAGLQETQYF
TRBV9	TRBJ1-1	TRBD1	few	TGTGCCAGCAACCCGACAGGGGGTTACAACACTGAAGCTTTCTTT	CASNPTGGYNTEAFF
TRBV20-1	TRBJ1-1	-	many	TGCAGTGCTAGAGAATCAGGGGTCCCTGAAGCTTTCTTT	CSARESGVPEAFF
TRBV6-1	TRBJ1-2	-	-	TGTGCCAGCAGTTCCCGGGTCGGCGGGAGCTATGGCTACACCTTC	CASSSRVGGSYGYTF
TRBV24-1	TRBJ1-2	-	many	TGTGCCACCAGTGAGGCCCAGGGGATGGGCTACACCTTC	CATSEAQGMGYTF